What follows describes a single TCR beta chain. This sample was included in a study of blood T cell repertoires in COVID-19. For the study at large: Whether acute or convalescent, the COVID-19 samples came from the United States, Italy and Spain.

TCRdb's copy holds only in-frame clones and misses some; the assay was immunoSEQ multiplex PCR. Here the sample spans around 63,000 clones, 75% to 90% being singletons. Trimming removed 5 bases from V and 6 bases from J, with 13 bases in between. Germline CDR1 and CDR2: LGHNA and YSLEER. The CDR3 extends over 13 amino acids. This chain links TRBV4-3 with TRBJ1-1; unclear D gene. The sequenced sample consisted of peripheral blood. This TCR came from a woman aged 80 or older with acute or convalescent COVID-19. The CDR3 DNA reads TGCGCCAGCAGCAAACAACGGGAGGCTGAAGCTTTCTTT. As protein: CASSKQREAEAFF.